This T cell receptor beta chain emerged from a study of T cells expressing NK-cell markers. Whole-study context: All TCR beta repertoires analysed originated from sorted CD3+CD56+NKG2C+, CD3+CD56+NKG2C- and CD3+CD56-NKG2C+ T cells. The study sequenced eight donors, seven HCMV-seropositive and one seronegative. Study-wide points: It remained uncertain whether the expanded NKG2C+ T cell clones were specific for HCMV antigens.

There are 15 residues in the CDR3. Germline V gives CDR1 KGHSH, CDR2 LQKENI. Points on this clonotype: Its antigen remains unidentified.

In generating TCR beta cDNA, 5'RACE template switching with UMIs was used. Using the 5' RACE reads, TCRdb records one entry per CDR3 protein without DNA. The listing contains 250,000 to 300,000 distinct CDR3 sequences. Sequenced sample: blood T cells: a sorted CD56 or NKG2C T cell subset, CD4+ or CD8+ T cells, or bulk PBMC T cells (not recorded which). The rearrangement links TRBV18 to TRBJ1-1. The TCR sequence derives from a man younger than 30 in good health. CDR3 protein: CASSPPSVLNTEAFF.